A selection of T cell receptor beta chains follows, all from one sample in a study of blood T cell repertoires in COVID-19. Clones were sequenced by immunoSEQ multiplex PCR, and TCRdb holds only the in-frame ones, with some missing. The sample has about 200,000 clones; about 84% are singletons. The specimen sequenced was PBMCs or T cells enriched from blood (not recorded which). These receptors originate from a man between 40 and 49 years old with acute COVID-19. The CDR3 runs from the conserved cysteine through the conserved F or W. Fields, in order: J gene, clone size, D gene, V gene, CDR3 protein, CDR3 DNA. D genes are given only for firm matches. Expanded clones get a size class; other rows say once, few or many, or leave the size out.

>TRBJ1-1|few|NA|TRBV19
CASIPGSYTEAFF
TGTGCCAGTATTCCCGGGAGCTACACTGAAGCTTTCTTT
>TRBJ2-7|NA|TRBD1|TRBV9
CASSHSRDRGTYEQYF
TGTGCCAGCAGCCACAGTAGGGACAGGGGCACCTACGAGCAGTACTTC
>TRBJ2-7|NA|NA|TRBV14
CASSQVGGSYEQYF
TGTGCCAGCAGCCAAGTCGGGGGTTCCTACGAGCAGTACTTC
>TRBJ2-7|NA|NA|TRBV7-8
CASSQDNYEQYF
TGTGCCAGCAGCCAGGACAACTACGAGCAGTACTTC
>TRBJ2-5|once|NA|TRBV3-1/TRBV3-2
CASSQASETQYF
TGTGCCAGCAGCCAAGCGTCGGAGACCCAGTACTTC
>TRBJ2-5|NA|NA|TRBV3-1/TRBV3-2
CASANNGGSGETQYF
TGTGCCAGCGCTAACAACGGGGGTTCTGGGGAGACCCAGTACTTC
>TRBJ2-7|NA|NA|TRBV2
CASRDTGTTYEQYF
TGTGCCAGCAGGGACACCGGGACAACCTACGAGCAGTACTTC
>TRBJ1-4|NA|NA|TRBV20-1
CSASGPGNEKLFF
TGCAGTGCTAGTGGGCCGGGTAATGAAAAACTGTTTTTT
>TRBJ2-1|NA|TRBD2|TRBV28
CASSSTSGRAASYNEQFF
TGTGCCAGCAGTTCCACTAGCGGGAGGGCCGCCTCCTACAATGAGCAGTTCTTC
>TRBJ2-5|NA|NA|TRBV18
CASSRPDRQETQYF
TGTGCCAGCTCCCGCCCGGACAGACAAGAGACCCAGTACTTC
>TRBJ2-7|NA|TRBD2|TRBV10-3
CAISREGPYEQYF
TGTGCCATCTCACGGGAGGGCCCCTACGAGCAGTACTTC
>TRBJ2-7|NA|NA|TRBV9
CASSAGGGLSYEQYF
TGTGCCAGCAGCGCCGGCGGAGGGTTATCCTACGAGCAGTACTTC
>TRBJ2-7|NA|TRBD2|TRBV27
CASSFTTSGTYEQYF
TGTGCCAGCAGTTTTACGACTAGCGGCACCTACGAGCAGTACTTC
>TRBJ1-4|NA|TRBD1|TRBV7-9
CASSPDRGRIEKLFF
TGTGCCAGCAGCCCCGACAGGGGGCGGATTGAAAAACTGTTTTTT
>TRBJ1-2|few|TRBD1|TRBV28
CASRGTGGRYGYTF
TGTGCCAGCAGGGGGACAGGGGGCCGCTATGGCTACACCTTC
>TRBJ2-3|NA|TRBD2|TRBV19
CTRGTSGEIWDTQYF
TGTACCAGAGGGACTAGCGGAGAGATATGGGATACGCAGTATTTT
>TRBJ1-1|NA|NA|TRBV28
CASSRPLTMNTEAFF
TGTGCCAGCAGTCGGCCCCTGACTATGAACACTGAAGCTTTCTTT
>TRBJ1-2|NA|NA|TRBV24-1
CATSDLPRDGYTF
TGTGCCACCAGTGATTTGCCCAGGGATGGCTACACCTTC
>TRBJ2-2|NA|TRBD2|TRBV4-3
CASSQAGGITGELFF
TGCGCCAGCAGCCAAGCGGGAGGTATCACCGGGGAGCTGTTTTTT
>TRBJ1-4|NA|NA|TRBV4-3
CASSPEIDGKLFF
TGCGCCAGCAGCCCTGAGATAGATGGAAAACTGTTTTTT
>TRBJ2-7|NA|NA|TRBV4-1
CASASTIAELQYEQYF
TGCGCCAGCGCTTCTACTATAGCGGAGCTCCAATACGAGCAGTACTTC
>TRBJ2-3|NA|TRBD1|TRBV2
CASSDRGRDTQYF
TGTGCCAGCAGTGACAGGGGGCGGGATACGCAGTATTTT
>TRBJ2-7|NA|NA|TRBV2
CARGSAGYEQYF
TGTGCCAGAGGCTCAGCGGGCTACGAGCAGTACTTC
>TRBJ1-4|NA|TRBD1|TRBV30
CACSRTGNEKLFF
TGTGCCTGTTCCCGGACAGGGAATGAAAAACTGTTTTTT
>TRBJ2-4|NA|NA|TRBV7-3
CASSFRSSDKKTSAKNIQYF
TGTGCCAGCAGCTTTAGGTCTAGCGATAAAAAAACCTCAGCCAAAAACATTCAGTACTTC
>TRBJ2-2|NA|TRBD2|TRBV24-1
CATSARLAGTNTGELFF
TGTGCCACCAGTGCGAGACTAGCGGGAACGAACACCGGGGAGCTGTTTTTT
>TRBJ2-7|few|TRBD1|TRBV29-1
CSVPGQGFSEQYF
TGCAGCGTTCCGGGACAGGGGTTTTCCGAGCAGTACTTC
>TRBJ2-7|NA|TRBD2|TRBV10-3
CAISEPGTTGDEQYF
TGTGCCATCAGTGAGCCCGGGACTACCGGAGACGAGCAGTACTTC
>TRBJ1-1|NA|TRBD1|TRBV4-1
CASSYRQGGNTEAFF
TGCGCCAGCAGCTACCGACAGGGAGGGAACACTGAAGCTTTCTTT
>TRBJ1-1|NA|TRBD1|TRBV19
CASSPGQKYTEAFF
TGTGCCAGTAGTCCGGGACAGAAGTACACTGAAGCTTTCTTT
>TRBJ1-2|NA|TRBD1|TRBV28
CASRTTGGVNGYTF
TGTGCCAGCAGAACCACAGGGGGCGTAAATGGCTACACCTTC
>TRBJ1-4|NA|NA|TRBV29-1
CSAYTGSNEKLFF
TGCAGCGCATACACAGGCTCTAATGAAAAACTGTTTTTT
>TRBJ2-5|NA|TRBD2|TRBV4-2
CASSLRLAGPQETQYF
TGTGCCAGCAGCCTCCGACTAGCGGGGCCCCAAGAGACCCAGTACTTC
>TRBJ2-2|NA|TRBD1|TRBV7-2
CASRRQGDGELFF
TGTGCCAGCAGGAGACAGGGAGACGGGGAGCTGTTTTTT
>TRBJ2-2|NA|TRBD2|TRBV3-1/TRBV3-2
CASSQDPAGTSGRTTGELFF
TGTGCCAGCAGCCAAGATCCGGCCGGGACTAGCGGGAGGACAACCGGGGAGCTGTTTTTT
>TRBJ2-1|NA|NA|TRBV3-1/TRBV3-2
CASSQVPNEQFF
TGTGCCAGCAGCCAAGTTCCTAATGAGCAGTTCTTC
>TRBJ2-7|NA|TRBD2|TRBV30
CAWSSGRSSYEQYF
TGTGCCTGGTCGTCCGGGAGGTCCTCCTACGAGCAGTACTTC
>TRBJ1-3|NA|NA|TRBV4-3
CASSQGSRGGNTIYF
TGCGCCAGCAGCCAAGGTTCCCGGGGGGGAAACACCATATATTTT
>TRBJ2-1|NA|TRBD2|TRBV7-9
CASSPFSGSYNEQFF
TGTGCCAGCAGCCCCTTTAGCGGGAGTTATAATGAGCAGTTCTTC
>TRBJ2-7|NA|NA|TRBV28
CASSPSTYEQYF
TGTGCCAGCAGCCCCTCTACCTACGAGCAGTACTTC
>TRBJ2-1|NA|TRBD1|TRBV5-1
CASSSGTGGPRGNEQFF
TGCGCCAGCAGCTCCGGGACAGGGGGCCCCAGGGGCAATGAGCAGTTCTTC
>TRBJ1-2|few|TRBD1|TRBV7-3
CASSPGGGGYGYTF
TGTGCCAGCAGCCCCGGAGGGGGCGGCTATGGCTACACCTTC
>TRBJ2-3|NA|TRBD2|TRBV4-2
CASSQAFTAGGDTQYF
TGTGCCAGCAGCCAAGCCTTTACCGCGGGAGGTGATACGCAGTATTTT